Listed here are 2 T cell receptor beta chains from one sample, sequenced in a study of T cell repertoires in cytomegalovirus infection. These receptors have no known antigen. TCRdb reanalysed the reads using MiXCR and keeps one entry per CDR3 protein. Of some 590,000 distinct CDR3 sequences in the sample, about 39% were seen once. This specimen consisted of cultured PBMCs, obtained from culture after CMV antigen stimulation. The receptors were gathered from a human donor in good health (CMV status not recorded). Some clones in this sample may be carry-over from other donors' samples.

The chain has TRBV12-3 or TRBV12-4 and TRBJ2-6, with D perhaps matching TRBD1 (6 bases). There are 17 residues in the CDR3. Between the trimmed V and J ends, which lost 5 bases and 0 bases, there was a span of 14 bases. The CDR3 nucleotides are TGTGCCAGCAGTCCGACAGGTGGGATCTCTGGGGCCAACGTCCTGACTTTC. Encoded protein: CASSPTGGISGANVLTF.

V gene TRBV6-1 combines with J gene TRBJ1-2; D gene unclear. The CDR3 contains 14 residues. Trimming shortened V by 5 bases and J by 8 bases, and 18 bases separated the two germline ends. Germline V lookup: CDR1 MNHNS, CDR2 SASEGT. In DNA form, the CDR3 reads TGTGCCAGCAGTACGGTTGCCCGGAAGGAAGGCTACACCTTC. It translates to CASSTVARKEGYTF.